These T cell receptor beta chains were read from a single sample in a study of T cells after yellow fever vaccination. MiXCR, run by TCRdb on the 5' RACE reads, gives a single entry per CDR3 protein. The table lists about 580,000 distinct CDR3 sequences, about a sixth of them singletons. The sequences come from PBMCs, collected around 5 days after the first yellow fever vaccination. Receptor source: a man aged 18 to 29 who received the YFV17D yellow fever vaccine. Both conserved end residues are part of each CDR3. D genes are given only for firm matches. The size of a clone is reported for some rows only, either as once, few or many, or as a class for expanded clones.

v_call: TRBV7-9; j_call: TRBJ2-4; d_call: TRBD1; cdr3_length: 14; clone_size: -; cdr3_aa: CASSLPTDRNIQYF; cdr3_nt: TGTGCCAGCAGCTTACCGACGGACAGGAACATTCAGTACTTC
v_call: TRBV9; j_call: TRBJ1-2; d_call: -; cdr3_length: 16; clone_size: -; cdr3_aa: CASSVGRTDWGYGYTF; cdr3_nt: TGTGCCAGCAGCGTAGGGCGGACAGATTGGGGCTATGGCTACACCTTC
v_call: TRBV5-1; j_call: TRBJ1-4; d_call: -; cdr3_length: 15; clone_size: -; cdr3_aa: CASSSTGRTNEKLFF; cdr3_nt: TGCGCCAGCAGCTCGACCGGAAGAACTAATGAAAAACTGTTTTTT
v_call: TRBV11-1; j_call: TRBJ2-3; d_call: TRBD1; cdr3_length: 20; clone_size: -; cdr3_aa: CASSSNFGQEAHTSTDTQYF; cdr3_nt: TGTGCCAGCAGCTCTAACTTCGGACAGGAAGCCCACACTAGCACAGATACGCAGTATTTT
v_call: TRBV5-1; j_call: TRBJ2-3; d_call: TRBD1; cdr3_length: 18; clone_size: -; cdr3_aa: CASSIGQGAFASTDTQYF; cdr3_nt: TGCGCCAGCAGCATTGGACAGGGGGCTTTCGCTAGCACAGATACGCAGTATTTT
v_call: TRBV27; j_call: TRBJ1-6; d_call: TRBD1; cdr3_length: 18; clone_size: -; cdr3_aa: CASSLSPRAGGFNSPLHF; cdr3_nt: TGTGCCAGCAGTTTATCTCCGAGGGCAGGGGGTTTTAATTCACCCCTCCACTTT
v_call: TRBV5-1; j_call: TRBJ2-5; d_call: TRBD2; cdr3_length: 20; clone_size: -; cdr3_aa: CASSYHSLAGVLGSQETQYF; cdr3_nt: TGCGCCAGCAGCTATCACTCCCTAGCGGGGGTCCTCGGGAGCCAAGAGACCCAGTACTTC
v_call: TRBV20-1; j_call: TRBJ1-4; d_call: -; cdr3_length: 15; clone_size: -; cdr3_aa: CSARGPGATNEKLFF; cdr3_nt: TGCAGTGCTAGAGGACCTGGCGCAACTAATGAAAAACTGTTTTTT
v_call: TRBV15; j_call: TRBJ2-1; d_call: -; cdr3_length: 14; clone_size: -; cdr3_aa: CATSRDRKGNEQFF; cdr3_nt: TGTGCCACCAGCAGAGATCGGAAGGGCAATGAGCAGTTCTTC
v_call: TRBV6-1; j_call: TRBJ2-2; d_call: -; cdr3_length: 17; clone_size: -; cdr3_aa: CASSRAMGGVNTGELFF; cdr3_nt: TGTGCCAGCAGTCGTGCGATGGGGGGCGTTAACACCGGGGAGCTGTTTTTT
v_call: TRBV7-2; j_call: TRBJ1-4; d_call: TRBD1; cdr3_length: 15; clone_size: many; cdr3_aa: CASSLNRGPNEKLFF; cdr3_nt: TGTGCCAGCAGCTTGAACAGGGGGCCTAATGAAAAACTGTTTTTT